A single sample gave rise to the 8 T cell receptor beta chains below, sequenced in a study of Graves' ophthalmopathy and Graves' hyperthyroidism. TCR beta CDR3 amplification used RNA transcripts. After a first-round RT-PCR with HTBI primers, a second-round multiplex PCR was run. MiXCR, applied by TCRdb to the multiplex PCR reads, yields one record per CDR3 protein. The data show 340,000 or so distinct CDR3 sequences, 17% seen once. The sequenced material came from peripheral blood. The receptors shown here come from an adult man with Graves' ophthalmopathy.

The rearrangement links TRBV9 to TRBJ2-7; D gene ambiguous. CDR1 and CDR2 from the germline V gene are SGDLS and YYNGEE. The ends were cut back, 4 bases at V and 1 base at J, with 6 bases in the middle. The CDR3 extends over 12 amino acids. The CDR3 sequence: CASSPKSYEQYF. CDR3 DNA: TGTGCCAGCAGCCCTAAGTCCTACGAGCAGTACTTC. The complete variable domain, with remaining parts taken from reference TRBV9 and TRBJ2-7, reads DSGVTQTPKHLITATGQRVTLRCSPRSGDLSVYWYQQSLDQGLQFLIQYYNGEERAKGNILERFSAQQFPDLHSELNLSSLELGDSALYFCASSPKSYEQYFGPGTRLTVT.

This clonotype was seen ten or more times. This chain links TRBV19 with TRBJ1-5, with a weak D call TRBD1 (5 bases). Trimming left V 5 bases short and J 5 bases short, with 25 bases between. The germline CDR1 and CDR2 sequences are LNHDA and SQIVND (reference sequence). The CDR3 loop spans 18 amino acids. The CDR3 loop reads CASSFLFSGRVKHQPQHF. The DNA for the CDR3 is TGTGCCAGTAGTTTCCTATTTTCGGGCAGGGTGAAGCATCAGCCCCAGCATTTT.

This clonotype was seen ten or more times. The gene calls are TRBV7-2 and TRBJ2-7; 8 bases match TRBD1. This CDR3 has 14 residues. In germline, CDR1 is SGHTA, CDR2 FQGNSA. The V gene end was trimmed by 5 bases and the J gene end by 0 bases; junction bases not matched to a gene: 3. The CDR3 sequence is CASSPTGDSYEQYF. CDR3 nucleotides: TGTGCCAGCAGCCCGACAGGGGACTCCTACGAGCAGTACTTC.

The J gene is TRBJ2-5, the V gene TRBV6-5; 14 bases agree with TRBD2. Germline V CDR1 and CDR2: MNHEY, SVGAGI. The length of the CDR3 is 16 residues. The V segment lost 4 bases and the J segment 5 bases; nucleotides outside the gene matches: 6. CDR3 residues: CASSSGTSGSRETQYF. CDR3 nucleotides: TGTGCCAGCAGTTCCGGGACTAGCGGGAGTCGGGAGACCCAGTACTTC.

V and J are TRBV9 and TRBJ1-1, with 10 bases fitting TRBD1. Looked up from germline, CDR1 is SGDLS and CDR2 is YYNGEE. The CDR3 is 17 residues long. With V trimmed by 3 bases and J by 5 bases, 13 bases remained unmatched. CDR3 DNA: TGTGCCAGCAGCGGGGGTTGGGACAGGGGCACATCAACTGAAGCTTTCTTT. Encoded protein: CASSGGWDRGTSTEAFF.

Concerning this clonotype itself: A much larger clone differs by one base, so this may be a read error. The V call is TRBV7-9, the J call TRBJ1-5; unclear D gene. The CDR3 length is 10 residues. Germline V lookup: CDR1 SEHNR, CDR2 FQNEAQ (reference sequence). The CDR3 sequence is CVSTEGPQHF. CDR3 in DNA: TGTGTCAGCACGGAGGGGCCCCAGCATTTT.

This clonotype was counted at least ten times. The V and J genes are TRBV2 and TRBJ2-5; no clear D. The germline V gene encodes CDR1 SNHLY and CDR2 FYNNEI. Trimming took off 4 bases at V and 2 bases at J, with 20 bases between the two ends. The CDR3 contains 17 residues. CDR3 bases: TGTGCCAGCAGTGGCCGGTCTCCCCTTGAGCCACAAGAGACCCAGTACTTC. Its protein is CASSGRSPLEPQETQYF. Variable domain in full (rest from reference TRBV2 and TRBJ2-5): EPEVTQTPSHQVTQMGQEVILRCVPISNHLYFYWYRQILGQKVEFLVSFYNNEISEKSEIFDDQFSVERPDGSNFTLKIRSTKLEDSAMYFCASSGRSPLEPQETQYFGPGTRLLVL.

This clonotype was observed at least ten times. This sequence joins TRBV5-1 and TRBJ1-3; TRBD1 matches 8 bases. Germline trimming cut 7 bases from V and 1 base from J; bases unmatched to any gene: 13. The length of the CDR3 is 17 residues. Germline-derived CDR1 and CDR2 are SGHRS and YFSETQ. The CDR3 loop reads CASCLAGTGRSGNTIYF. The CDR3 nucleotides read TGCGCCAGCTGCCTAGCCGGGACAGGAAGATCTGGAAACACCATATATTTT.